A single sample is the source of the 22 T cell receptor beta chains below, sequenced in a study of cytomegalovirus exposure and HLA in healthy donors. 60 Vbeta and 13 Jbeta primers were used in PCR. TCRdb's table, derived via immunoSEQ multiplex PCR, lists solely in-frame clones and lacks some. Seen here are about 150,000 clones, roughly 75% observed once, and the top ten hold about 1.3%. Sequencing was carried out using PBMCs. The receptors come from a man aged 18 to 30 in good health and CMV-seronegative.

The chain has TRBV7-2 and TRBJ2-7, with TRBD2 matching over 7 bases. The CDR3 covers 13 residues. Germline V gene sequence: CDR1 SGHTA, CDR2 FQGNSA. The trim removed 4 bases at V and 5 bases at J, leaving 5 bases unmatched. CDR3 bases: TGTGCCAGCAGCTCCGGGGGAGGGGACGAGCAGTACTTC. Translated, it gives CASSSGGGDEQYF. The variable domain in full, completed from reference TRBV7-2 and TRBJ2-7, reads GAGVSQSPSNKVTEKGKDVELRCDPISGHTALYWYRQSLGQGLEFLIYFQGNSAPDKSGLPSDRFSAERTGGSVSTLTIQRTQQEDSAVYLCASSSGGGDEQYFGPGTRLTVT.

The chain has TRBV23-1 and TRBJ2-7; 9 bases map to TRBD1. TRBV23-1 qualifies as an ORF whose function is uncertain. V was pared by 0 bases and J by 2 bases, with 5 bases of the junction left unmatched. This CDR3 comprises 16 residues. The CDR3, as DNA: TGCGCCAGCAGTCAATCTGACAGGGGGGGTACCTACGAGCAGTACTTC. It encodes CASSQSDRGGTYEQYF.

The V gene is TRBV9, the J gene TRBJ2-7; D is unresolved. Germline V lookup: CDR1 SGDLS, CDR2 YYNGEE. Trimming cost V 4 bases and J 0 bases, with 11 bases left between them. The CDR3 totals 14 residues. The CDR3: CASSPHESSYEQYF. The DNA of the CDR3 is TGTGCCAGCAGCCCCCACGAGAGCTCCTACGAGCAGTACTTC.

This chain links TRBV6-4 with TRBJ2-6; D is possibly TRBD1 (5 bases). V was shortened by 6 bases and J by 0 bases, with 12 bases between the two germline ends. Per germline, CDR1 MRHNA and CDR2 SNTAGT. The CDR3 length is 16 residues. CDR3 bases: TGTGCCAGCAGCCCCAGGGCCTCCTCTGGGGCCAACGTCCTGACTTTC. This translates into CASSPRASSGANVLTF.

The rearrangement joins TRBV5-1 to TRBJ2-7; TRBD2 aligns across 10 bases. J gave up 2 bases and V 1 base, and 9 bases lay outside the gene matches. Germline CDR1 is SGHRS and CDR2 is YFSETQ. The CDR3 is 17 residues long. CDR3 protein: CASSLRAGGPGPYEQYF. CDR3 in DNA: TGCGCCAGCAGCTTGAGAGCGGGAGGGCCCGGGCCCTACGAGCAGTACTTC. The complete variable domain, with remaining parts taken from reference TRBV5-1 and TRBJ2-7, reads KAGVTQTPRYLIKTRGQQVTLSCSPISGHRSVSWYQQTPGQGLQFLFEYFSETQRNKGNFPGRFSGRQFSNSRSEMNVSTLELGDSALYLCASSLRAGGPGPYEQYFGPGTRLTVT.

The V and J genes are TRBV28 and TRBJ2-5; 7 bases are shared with TRBD1. TRBJ2-7 matches the DNA end more closely, so the J call is doubtful. This CDR3 has 13 amino acids. Per germline, CDR1 MDHEN and CDR2 SYDVKM. DNA for the CDR3: TGTGCCAGCAGAACCGGGACAGATTACGAGCAGTACTTC. As protein: CASRTGTDYEQYF.

A single count supports this clone. V and J are TRBV5-1 and TRBJ2-1; TRBD2 matches at 10 bases. Unmatched junction bases numbered 12, after V lost 0 bases and J lost 3 bases. CDR3 length equals 19 residues. CDR1 and CDR2 from the germline V gene are SGHRS and YFSETQ. In nucleotides, the CDR3 is TGCGCCAGCAGCTTGGTTGGGACTAGCGCACTCACTTACTACAATGAGCAGTTCTTC. Translating gives CASSLVGTSALTYYNEQFF.

This clone has a handful of counts. One end of the junction varies from germline; a read error may be responsible. The chain has TRBV15 and TRBJ1-5; D not certain. Germline CDR1 and CDR2: LNHNV and YYDKDF (reference sequence). This CDR3 is 18 amino acids long. The CDR3: CATSRDRSRDTGNQPQHF. The CDR3 nucleotides are TGTGCCACCAGCAGAGATCGGTCACGTGACACCGGGAATCAACCCCAGCATTTT.

The chain couples TRBV28 to TRBJ2-5, with D possibly TRBD2 on 7 matching bases. CDR3 size: 13 residues. Per germline, CDR1 MDHEN and CDR2 SYDVKM. Trimming took 7 bases from V and 5 from J, leaving 14 bases between them. CDR3: CASKGGGWETQYF. Here the CDR3 DNA reads TGTGCCAGCAAAGGGGGGGGTTGGGAGACCCAGTACTTC.

The rearrangement joins TRBV5-1 to TRBJ2-3; D is possibly TRBD2 (6 bases). The ends were cut back, 4 bases at V and 2 bases at J, with 17 bases in the middle. This CDR3 has 16 residues. Germline CDR1 and CDR2: SGHRS and YFSETQ. The CDR3 coding sequence is TGCGCCAGCAGCCCGGGACTCTTCACTACCACAGATACGCAGTATTTT. This sequence encodes CASSPGLFTTTDTQYF.

The gene calls are TRBV6-5 and TRBJ1-5, with D perhaps TRBD1 (6 bases). The CDR3 length is 15 residues. Looked up from germline, CDR1 is MNHEY and CDR2 is SVGAGI. Trimming left V 5 bases short and J 3 bases short, with 14 bases between. CDR3 sequence: CASSPLTGYNQPQHF. In DNA form, the CDR3 reads TGTGCCAGCAGTCCCCTGACAGGATACAATCAGCCCCAGCATTTT.

The chain uses TRBV11-2 and TRBJ1-2; weak D call: TRBD1 (6 bases). This CDR3 spans 14 amino acids. V was shortened by 1 base and J by 6 bases, with 12 bases between the two germline ends. CDR1 is SGHAT, CDR2 FQNNGV, per germline. This CDR3 is CASSLGAGADGYTF. The DNA for the CDR3 is TGTGCCAGCAGCTTAGGGGCGGGGGCTGATGGCTACACCTTC.

This clone was seen more than once but under ten times. V and J are TRBV6-1 and TRBJ2-7; D is unclear. CDR1 is MNHNS, CDR2 SASEGT, per germline. The length of the CDR3 is 14 residues. V was clipped by 5 bases and J by 5 bases, with 16 bases between them. DNA of the CDR3: TGTGCCAGCAGTTTCCACAGATACACGGACGAGCAGTACTTC. This codes for CASSFHRYTDEQYF.

V is TRBV5-4 and J is TRBJ1-1; D not resolved. V gave up 4 bases and J gave up 2 bases, with 9 bases separating them. The CDR3 runs 13 residues. Germline-derived CDR1 and CDR2 are SGHNT and YYREEE (reference sequence). CDR3 sequence: CASSIGSNTEAFF. The CDR3 bases are TGTGCCAGCAGCATCGGGAGTAACACTGAAGCTTTCTTT.

V and J are TRBV4-1 and TRBJ2-7; D is perhaps TRBD2 (6 bases). There are 13 residues in the CDR3. The V end lost 3 bases, the J end lost 3 bases, and 9 bases lay between the germline ends. Germline V gene sequence: CDR1 MGHRA, CDR2 YSYEKL. The CDR3 DNA follows: TGCGCCAGCAGCCACCCCGGGGGCTACGAGCAGTACTTC. It specifies CASSHPGGYEQYF.

This clone has only one observation. The chain employs TRBV19 and TRBJ2-7; perhaps TRBD1 as D (5 bases). The CDR3 is 13 residues long. CDR1 and CDR2 from the germline V gene are LNHDA and SQIVND (reference sequence). The V end lost 4 bases, the J end lost 2 bases, and 9 bases lay between the germline ends. The CDR3 reads CASSSTGTYEQYF. CDR3 nucleotides: TGTGCCAGTAGTAGTACAGGTACCTACGAGCAGTACTTC. The variable domain in full, completed from reference TRBV19 and TRBJ2-7, reads DGGITQSPKYLFRKEGQNVTLSCEQNLNHDAMYWYRQDPGQGLRLIYYSQIVNDFQKGDIAEGYSVSREKKESFPLTVTSAQKNPTAFYLCASSSTGTYEQYFGPGTRLTVT.

The chain recombines TRBV7-2 with TRBJ2-7; 7 bases align to TRBD1. The CDR3 spans 13 residues. V shed 5 bases, J shed 5 bases, and the junction held 6 bases outside the gene matches. In germline, CDR1 is SGHTA, CDR2 FQGNSA. The CDR3, as DNA: TGTGCCAGCAGCCCTGTGACAGGGAACGAGCAGTACTTC. The encoded protein is CASSPVTGNEQYF.

In this sample, this clone turned up a few times. This sequence joins TRBV28 and TRBJ1-4; TRBD1 aligns across 7 bases. The ends lost 3 bases at V and 6 bases at J; junction bases unmatched: 7. The CDR3 has 15 amino acids. Germline-derived CDR1 and CDR2 are MDHEN and SYDVKM. DNA for the CDR3: TGTGCCAGCAGTTTCCCTAGACAGGGAGATGAAAAACTGTTTTTT. Translation gives CASSFPRQGDEKLFF.

The J gene is TRBJ2-1, the V gene TRBV29-1, with D unclear. The CDR3 consists of 15 residues. V lost 7 bases, J lost 0 bases, and 16 bases lay in between. Germline-derived CDR1 and CDR2 are SQVTM and ANQGSEA. CDR3 residues: CSAATGSSSYNEQFF. The CDR3 bases are TGCAGCGCCGCGACTGGTTCAAGCTCCTACAATGAGCAGTTCTTC.

This clone was seen just once. The V and J genes are TRBV5-6 and TRBJ2-5; 9 bases align to TRBD1. The J call may be in error: the DNA end matches TRBJ2-7 better. The CDR3 is made up of 14 amino acids. Germline CDR1 and CDR2: SGHDT and YYEEEE. DNA of the CDR3: TGTGCCAGCAGCTCCCGGGACAGGGTCTACGAGCAGTACTTC. It specifies CASSSRDRVYEQYF.

This clone was counted a single time. The rearrangement uses TRBV6-6 and TRBJ2-1, with D perhaps matching TRBD2 (6 bases). The germline V gene encodes CDR1 MNHNY and CDR2 SVGAGI (reference sequence). CDR3 length equals 14 residues. The V gene lost 5 bases and the J gene lost 2 bases, with 10 bases spanning the gap. This CDR3 reads CASSRDSPYNEQFF. CDR3 DNA: TGTGCCAGCAGTCGGGACTCCCCCTACAATGAGCAGTTCTTC.

The V call is TRBV7-2, the J call TRBJ2-5; 9 positions match TRBD2. The ends lost 2 bases at V and 3 bases at J; junction bases unmatched: 4. CDR1 and CDR2 from the germline V gene are SGHTA and FQGNSA. The CDR3 contains 15 residues. Written as DNA, the CDR3 is TGTGCCAGCAGCTTAATTGCTAGCGGGGAAGAGACCCAGTACTTC. The encoded protein is CASSLIASGEETQYF.